The 7 T cell receptor beta chains below all came from one sample that was sequenced in a study of OX40 agonist ivuxolimab in advanced cancers. Produced via immunoSEQ multiplex PCR; TCRdb's table is partial and in-frame only. The sample yields about 46,000 clones, about nine tenths seen once. The source material was CD4+ or CD8+ T cells sorted from blood, sampled in a trial of the OX40 agonist ivuxolimab. The receptors originated from an adult with an advanced solid tumor such as melanoma, head and neck, liver or kidney cancer.

V gene TRBV19 combines with J gene TRBJ1-2; 9 nucleotides match TRBD1. Germline trimming cut 4 bases from V and 8 bases from J; bases unmatched to any gene: 11. The germline V gene has CDR1 LNHDA and CDR2 SQIVND (reference sequence). The CDR3 is made up of 15 amino acids. Written as DNA, the CDR3 is TGTGCCAGTAGTAAACCGGGACAGGGAGGATACGGCTACACCTTC. Translated, it gives CASSKPGQGGYGYTF.

V gene TRBV6-6 combines with J gene TRBJ1-2; TRBD1 matches at 7 bases. V gave up 4 bases and J gave up 4 bases; unmatched junction bases: 9. CDR1 is MNHNY and CDR2 is SVGAGI in the germline V gene (reference sequence). This CDR3 has 15 residues. The CDR3 DNA is TGTGCCAGCAGTTCCGACAGGGCCTCTGGCTATGGCTACACCTTC. As protein: CASSSDRASGYGYTF.

The chain employs TRBV11-2 and TRBJ2-5; D is ambiguous. In germline, CDR1 is SGHAT, CDR2 FQNNGV. The CDR3 is 11 amino acids. Trimming stripped 2 bases from V and 5 bases from J, with 3 bases between. The CDR3 DNA is TGTGCCAGCAGCTTATTTGAGACCCAGTACTTC. It translates to CASSLFETQYF.

The rearrangement joins TRBV5-1 to TRBJ2-3; 7 bases are a match to TRBD1. Germline assignment: CDR1 SGHRS and CDR2 YFSETQ. The CDR3 is made up of 18 amino acids. V was clipped by 0 bases and J by 1 base; unmatched bases: 11. In nucleotides, the CDR3 is TGCGCCAGCAGCTTGGGCCCCCGACAGGGACCTGGCACAGATACGCAGTATTTT. Encoded protein: CASSLGPRQGPGTDTQYF. Filled out from reference TRBV5-1 and TRBJ2-3, the complete variable domain reads KAGVTQTPRYLIKTRGQQVTLSCSPISGHRSVSWYQQTPGQGLQFLFEYFSETQRNKGNFPGRFSGRQFSNSRSEMNVSTLELGDSALYLCASSLGPRQGPGTDTQYFGPGTRLTVL.

The rearrangement joins TRBV5-4 to TRBJ1-4; 8 bases fit TRBD1. V trimming: 4 bases; J trimming: 6 bases; junction bases outside the gene matches: 8. Germline V lookup: CDR1 SGHNT, CDR2 YYREEE (reference sequence). The length of the CDR3 is 15 residues. The CDR3: CASSLGTGGYEKLFF. The DNA of the CDR3 is TGTGCCAGCAGCCTAGGGACAGGAGGATATGAAAAACTGTTTTTT.

This chain connects TRBV11-2 to TRBJ2-1; D is uncertain. This CDR3 spans 16 amino acids. The V end was cut by 1 base, the J end by 3 bases, with 13 bases between. Germline lookup yields CDR1 SGHAT and CDR2 FQNNGV. The CDR3: CASSLAVRALYNEQFF. The CDR3 nucleotides read TGTGCCAGCAGCTTAGCCGTCCGGGCACTCTACAATGAGCAGTTCTTC.

This clone turned up a few times. The CDR3 protein is CASSDRDGSPLHF. CDR3 nucleotides: TGTGCCAGCAGTGACAGAGACGGGTCACCCCTCCACTTT. The chain employs TRBV6-4 and TRBJ1-6, with no clear D. This CDR3 is 13 amino acids long. V lost 2 bases and J lost 10, with 9 bases in between. CDR1 and CDR2 from the germline V gene are MRHNA and SNTAGT.